The clone carrying this T cell receptor beta chain was seen only once. The antigen is unknown. Trimming stripped 2 bases from V and 7 bases from J, with 14 bases between. Per germline, CDR1 SNHLY and CDR2 FYNNEI. CDR3 length: 15 amino acids. The data were taken from a study of cytomegalovirus exposure and HLA in healthy donors. At the level of the study: An earlier analysis identified 120 million or so unique TCR beta sequences in approximately 190 million T cells.

Study outcomes and limitations: A later analysis showed that HLA-associated TCR beta chains had undergone more clonal expansion than equally common others. Data from an earlier analysis indicated that most TCR beta V segments were productive either about 87% or about 30% of the time. Rarity marked most TCR sequences, yet some public TCRs occurred in many donors.

This PCR relied on a set of 60 Vbeta primers and 13 Jbeta primers. This table comes from immunoSEQ multiplex PCR, and its TCRdb copy is limited to in-frame clones, with some not included. The data contain approximately 170,000 clones, approximately 80% of them seen just once; the ten biggest clones take up 0.75% to 0.8%. Sample: PBMCs. The sequence was collected from a female donor in good health and CMV-seronegative. This chain joins TRBV2 and TRBJ1-4, with D possibly matching TRBD1 (6 bases). The CDR3 here is CASSEQGIRGEKLFF. The CDR3 DNA reads TGTGCCAGCAGTGAACAGGGGATTAGAGGTGAAAAACTGTTTTTT.